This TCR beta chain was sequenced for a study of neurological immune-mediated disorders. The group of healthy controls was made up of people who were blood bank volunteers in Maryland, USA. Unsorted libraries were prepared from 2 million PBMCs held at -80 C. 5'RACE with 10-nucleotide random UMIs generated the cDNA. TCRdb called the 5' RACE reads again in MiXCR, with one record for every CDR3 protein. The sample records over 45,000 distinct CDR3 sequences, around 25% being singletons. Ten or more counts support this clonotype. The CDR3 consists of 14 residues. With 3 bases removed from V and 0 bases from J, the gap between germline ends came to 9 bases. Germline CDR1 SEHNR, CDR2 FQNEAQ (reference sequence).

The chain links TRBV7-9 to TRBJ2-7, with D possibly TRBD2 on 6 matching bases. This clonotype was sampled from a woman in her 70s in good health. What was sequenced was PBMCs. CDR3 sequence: CASSLGRSSYEQYF. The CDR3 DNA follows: TGTGCCAGCAGCTTGGGGAGGAGCTCCTACGAGCAGTACTTC.